The 25 T cell receptor beta chains reported below all come from one sample, sequenced in a study of blood T cell repertoires in COVID-19. Assay: immunoSEQ multiplex PCR; the TCRdb copy retains only in-frame clones and omits some. Altogether approximately 97,000 clones are present, approximately 82% being singletons, with the ten largest covering about 9.6%. The sample comprised peripheral blood. The source is a man in his fifties or sixties with active or convalescent COVID-19.

The gene calls are TRBV19 and TRBJ1-5; D perhaps matches TRBD1 (6 bases). The V gene's germline CDR1 is LNHDA and CDR2 SQIVND (reference sequence). This CDR3 spans 21 amino acids. Trimming took 10 bases from V and 0 from J, leaving 34 bases between them. The CDR3 spells CATTTPQPGQNRSYSNQPQHF. The CDR3 region has the DNA TGTGCCACCACAACCCCCCAACCGGGACAAAACAGATCATATAGCAATCAGCCCCAGCATTTT.

As for this clone: The same CDR3 can be traced to other DNA sequences in this sample. This chain uses TRBV19 with TRBJ1-1; perhaps TRBD1 as D (5 bases). This CDR3 comprises 13 residues. V was trimmed by 5 bases and J by 2 bases, leaving 9 bases between them. Germline V gene data show CDR1 as LNHDA and CDR2 as SQIVND (reference sequence). The CDR3: CASSPRVNTEAFF. Written as DNA, the CDR3 is TGTGCCAGTAGTCCCAGGGTAAACACTGAAGCTTTCTTT. The variable domain in full, with the rest retrieved from reference TRBV19 and TRBJ1-1, is DGGITQSPKYLFRKEGQNVTLSCEQNLNHDAMYWYRQDPGQGLRLIYYSQIVNDFQKGDIAEGYSVSREKKESFPLTVTSAQKNPTAFYLCASSPRVNTEAFFGQGTRLTVV.

V and J are TRBV18 and TRBJ2-1; 11 bases are shared with TRBD2. Germline CDR1 reads KGHSH; CDR2 reads LQKENI. V lost 0 bases, J lost 2 bases, and 3 bases stayed unmatched. The CDR3 sequence is 17 residues long. The CDR3 is CASSPPLAGGTYNEQFF. CDR3 sequence (DNA): TGTGCCAGCTCACCACCGCTAGCGGGAGGTACCTACAATGAGCAGTTCTTC.

The V and J genes are TRBV28 and TRBJ1-2; TRBD1 might be the D (6 bases). Trimming pared 6 bases from V and 4 bases from J, leaving 12 bases between. From germline, CDR1 is MDHEN and CDR2 SYDVKM. The CDR3 has 13 amino acids. The DNA for the CDR3 is TGTGCCAGCAGCCTGGGACAATCCTATGGCTACACCTTC. Protein product: CASSLGQSYGYTF.

The rearrangement links TRBV4-1 to TRBJ2-2; D possibly corresponds to TRBD1 (6 bases). The CDR3 loop spans 17 amino acids. V dropped 1 base and J dropped 5 bases, with 17 bases sitting between them. Germline V gives CDR1 MGHRA, CDR2 YSYEKL. For the CDR3, the DNA is TGCGCCAGCAGCCAAGGTCTGACAGGCCGAGGGACCGGGGAGCTGTTTTTT. This codes for CASSQGLTGRGTGELFF.

The CDR3 here is CASSQGVHSQETQYF. Here the CDR3 DNA reads TGTGCCAGCAGCCAAGGAGTTCACAGCCAAGAGACCCAGTACTTC. The rearrangement uses TRBV14 and TRBJ2-5; D is uncertain. The ends were cut back, 1 base at V and 1 base at J, with 10 bases in the middle. Germline CDR1 reads SGHDN; CDR2 reads FVKESK. This CDR3 region has 15 residues.

V gene TRBV24-1 combines with J gene TRBJ2-3, with 8 positions matching TRBD1. Germline CDR1 KGHDR, CDR2 SFDVKD. J gave up 2 bases and V 5 bases, and 11 bases lay outside the gene matches. There are 17 residues in the CDR3. CDR3 nucleotides: TGTGCCACCAGTGGCCCTTCGCGGGACAGGTTCACAGATACGCAGTATTTT. This sequence encodes CATSGPSRDRFTDTQYF.

The chain couples TRBV9 to TRBJ2-3; 7 bases map to TRBD2. Germline V CDR1 and CDR2: SGDLS, YYNGEE. CDR3 size: 18 residues. The ends lost 0 bases at V and 1 base at J; junction bases unmatched: 11. The CDR3 spells CASSVADSGSPRTDTQYF. The CDR3 DNA reads TGTGCCAGCAGCGTAGCAGATAGCGGGTCTCCCCGCACAGATACGCAGTATTTT.

This rearrangement joins TRBV12-5 to TRBJ1-3; D remains unclear. V gave up 9 bases and J gave up 4 bases, with 13 bases separating them. Per the germline V gene, CDR1 is LGHNT and CDR2 is FRNRAP. This CDR3 region has 13 residues. CDR3 region: CASSLSQGNTIYF. Here the CDR3 DNA reads TGTGCTAGCAGCCTGTCACAGGGAAACACCATATATTTT.

The J gene is TRBJ2-5, the V gene TRBV11-2; 7 nucleotides agree with TRBD1. The germline V gene encodes CDR1 SGHAT and CDR2 FQNNGV. The CDR3 loop spans 14 amino acids. Unmatched junction bases numbered 10, after V lost 5 bases and J lost 7 bases. The CDR3 nucleotides are TGTGCCAGCAGCCTAAGACAGGGTATGGGGACCCAGTACTTC. Amino acid sequence: CASSLRQGMGTQYF.

In DNA form, the CDR3 reads TGTGCCAGTATCCAAGGGACAGGGGGCAACTATGGCTACACCTTC. Protein: CASIQGTGGNYGYTF. This chain links TRBV19 with TRBJ1-2; 12 bases are a match to TRBD1. Germline V gene sequence: CDR1 LNHDA, CDR2 SQIVND (reference sequence). V shed 7 bases, J shed 2 bases, and the junction held 5 bases outside the gene matches. The length of the CDR3 is 15 residues.

V usage is TRBV9 and J usage is TRBJ2-1; TRBD2 agrees at 10 bases. The CDR3 covers 16 residues. V trimming: 4 bases; J trimming: 3 bases; junction bases outside the gene matches: 7. Germline CDR1 reads SGDLS; CDR2 reads YYNGEE. The CDR3 region is CASSSRTSGSYNEQFF. DNA of the CDR3: TGTGCCAGCAGCTCACGGACTAGCGGTAGCTACAATGAGCAGTTCTTC.

This clone was found once. This chain links TRBV10-3 with TRBJ1-5, with 8 bases fitting TRBD1. The CDR3 is made up of 14 amino acids. Germline CDR1 ENHRY, CDR2 SYGVKD. V was clipped by 10 bases and J by 4 bases; unmatched bases: 9. Here the CDR3 DNA reads TGTGCCACCGAGACAGGGGTCGGAAATCAGCCCCAGCATTTT. Residues: CATETGVGNQPQHF.

This chain uses TRBV20-1 with TRBJ2-3; TRBD1 might be the D (6 bases). The CDR3 extends over 15 amino acids. V was cut by 3 bases and J by 5 bases, with 18 bases left in between. Germline V gene lookup returns CDR1 DFQATT and CDR2 SNEGSKA (reference sequence). The CDR3 spells CSASLLGGYRDTQYF. The CDR3 bases are TGCAGTGCTAGTCTGCTAGGGGGATATAGAGATACGCAGTATTTT.

The V and J genes are TRBV30 and TRBJ2-3; 10 nucleotides agree with TRBD2. With V trimmed by 0 bases and J by 4 bases, 4 bases remained unmatched. CDR1 and CDR2 (germline): GTSNPN, SVGIG (reference sequence). This CDR3 is 15 amino acids long. The CDR3 bases are TGTGCCTGGAGTGTCACAGCGGGAGGGCCAGATACGCAGTATTTT. This encodes CAWSVTAGGPDTQYF.

The V gene is TRBV30, the J gene TRBJ1-6, with D possibly TRBD1 on 6 matching bases. This CDR3 region has 13 residues. Deletions cut 2 bases from V and 7 bases from J, with 9 bases between. Germline V gene sequence: CDR1 GTSNPN, CDR2 SVGIG (reference sequence). The CDR3 DNA reads TGTGCCTGGAGTAGGCAGGGGAATTCACCCCTCCACTTT. It yields the protein CAWSRQGNSPLHF.

The rearrangement links TRBV10-3 to TRBJ1-2; D not certain. The germline V and J ends were trimmed by 6 bases and 0 bases, with 11 bases remaining between them. This CDR3 has 14 residues. Germline values: CDR1 ENHRY, CDR2 SYGVKD. The CDR3: CAIRREQANYGYTF. The CDR3 DNA sequence: TGTGCCATCAGAAGGGAGCAAGCTAACTATGGCTACACCTTC.

The chain combines TRBV7-9 with TRBJ2-6; the match to TRBD1 covers 9 bases. The junction had 5 bases not matched to a gene; V was cut back by 5 bases and J by 3 bases. The CDR3 is 16 residues long. The germline V gene encodes CDR1 SEHNR and CDR2 FQNEAQ (reference sequence). CDR3 nucleotides: TGTGCCAGCAGCATACAGGGGGCGCTTGGGGCCAACGTCCTGACTTTC. This gives the protein CASSIQGALGANVLTF.

The chain uses TRBV7-2 and TRBJ2-7; D gene uncertain. In germline, CDR1 is SGHTA, CDR2 FQGNSA. The CDR3 spans 13 residues. Trimming stripped 4 bases from V and 4 bases from J, with 11 bases between. The CDR3 protein is CASSYGFAYEQYV. The CDR3 DNA sequence: TGTGCCAGCAGCTACGGGTTTGCGTACGAGCAGTACGTC.

The chain couples TRBV25-1 to TRBJ2-7; D remains ambiguous. V shed 4 bases and J shed 7 bases, with 8 bases lying between them. Germline V gives CDR1 MGHDK, CDR2 SYGVNS. This CDR3 has 11 residues. The CDR3 region is CASSVGEEQYF. CDR3 DNA: TGTGCCAGCAGTGTAGGAGAAGAGCAGTACTTC.

This sequence joins TRBV28 and TRBJ1-5, with 9 bases identical to TRBD1. With V trimmed by 5 bases and J by 7 bases, 9 bases remained unmatched. CDR1 and CDR2 from the germline V gene are MDHEN and SYDVKM. This CDR3 has 15 amino acids. CDR3 region: CASSPGQGTIQPQHF. The CDR3 DNA sequence: TGTGCCAGCAGTCCCGGACAGGGGACCATCCAGCCCCAGCATTTT.

The rearrangement links TRBV3-1 (or the pseudogene TRBV3-2) to TRBJ2-7, with TRBD1 matching over 8 bases. J gave up 8 bases and V 3 bases, and 3 bases lay outside the gene matches. Germline V lookup: CDR1 LGHDT, CDR2 YNNKEL (reference sequence). This CDR3 is built from 12 residues. CDR3 residues: CASSQGQAKQYF. CDR3 DNA sequence: TGTGCCAGCAGCCAGGGACAGGCGAAGCAGTACTTC.

The J gene is TRBJ2-3, the V gene TRBV5-4; D unclear. The germline V gene encodes CDR1 SGHNT and CDR2 YYREEE (reference sequence). The CDR3 totals 13 residues. V shed 3 bases and J shed 6 bases, with 11 bases lying between them. CDR3 nucleotide sequence: TGTGCCAGCAGCTCGCTAGGCGTCGATACGCAGTATTTT. It codes for CASSSLGVDTQYF.

This chain connects TRBV6-5 to TRBJ2-7; D is ambiguous. V lost 2 bases, J lost 0 bases, and 11 bases lay in between. CDR1 and CDR2 from the germline V gene are MNHEY and SVGAGI. The length of the CDR3 is 15 residues. The CDR3: CASSYSSSSSYEQYF. CDR3 sequence (DNA): TGTGCCAGCAGTTACAGTAGTAGCAGCTCCTACGAGCAGTACTTC.

The chain has TRBV19 and TRBJ1-1, with 10 bases fitting TRBD1. Germline CDR1 reads LNHDA; CDR2 reads SQIVND (reference sequence). With 5 bases clipped from V and 6 bases from J, the junction kept 12 bases outside the gene matches. The CDR3 runs to 16 residues. CDR3 nucleotides: TGTGCCAGTAGTCAGAGGGCGACAGGGGGCATCGCTGAAGCTTTCTTT. This sequence encodes CASSQRATGGIAEAFF.